The present T cell receptor beta chain was sequenced within a study of T cell changes during pregnancy in multiple sclerosis. The length of the CDR3 is 13 residues. J gave up 3 bases and V 5 bases, and 3 bases lay outside the gene matches. The germline CDR1 and CDR2 sequences are SNHLY and FYNNEI. TCRdb's copy holds only in-frame clones and misses some; the assay was immunoSEQ multiplex PCR. The data hold some 80,000 clones, with 85% to 95% observed a single time. This receptor was taken from a female donor with multiple sclerosis, enrolled in a pregnancy study. The starting material was CD4+ T cells from peripheral blood mononuclear cells, obtained after pregnancy. This chain uses TRBV2 with TRBJ2-7; 8 bases fit TRBD1. This CDR3 is CASSSTGGYEQYF. The DNA of the CDR3 is TGTGCCAGCAGTTCCACAGGGGGCTACGAGCAGTACTTC.